The 4 T cell receptor beta chains presented below share a single source sample, sequenced in a study of fetal regulatory T cell absence and autoimmunity. TCRdb keeps only in-frame clones here, not all; method: immunoSEQ multiplex PCR. There are about 95,000 clones in the sample; approximately 79% occur only once, and approximately 1.9% lies in the top ten. The sample consisted of pancreas tissue. The source is a male donor with IPEX syndrome.

The rearrangement links TRBV9 to TRBJ2-7; a possible D gene is TRBD1 (6 bases). Germline assignment: CDR1 SGDLS and CDR2 YYNGEE. Trimming removed 4 bases at V and 0 bases at J, with 17 bases between. The CDR3 sequence is 16 residues long. CDR3: CASSPWDTMSSYEQYF. DNA for the CDR3: TGTGCCAGCAGCCCCTGGGACACCATGAGCTCCTACGAGCAGTACTTC.

This chain links TRBV7-2 with TRBJ1-1; 8 nucleotides line up with TRBD1. V was pared by 5 bases and J by 1 base, with 9 bases of the junction left unmatched. This CDR3 comprises 16 residues. Germline values: CDR1 SGHTA, CDR2 FQGNSA. The CDR3 is CASSRDRKRANTEAFF. CDR3 bases: TGTGCCAGCAGCCGGGACAGGAAGAGAGCGAACACTGAAGCTTTCTTT.

The chain carries TRBV20-1 and TRBJ1-3; D unresolved. Per the germline V gene, CDR1 is DFQATT and CDR2 is SNEGSKA (reference sequence). The CDR3 spans 11 residues. Trimming removed 7 bases at V and 6 bases at J, with 10 bases between. The CDR3 region has the DNA TGCAGTGGATTGGGTTTAAACACCATATATTTT. Encoded protein: CSGLGLNTIYF.

The chain couples TRBV30 to TRBJ1-5, with D perhaps matching TRBD1 (5 bases). Germline assignment: CDR1 GTSNPN and CDR2 SVGIG (reference sequence). Trimming stripped 2 bases from V and 4 bases from J, with 15 bases between. The CDR3 covers 15 residues. CDR3 nucleotide sequence: TGTGCCTGGAGTCGTTTCGACAGCTTTAATCAGCCCCAGCATTTT. Protein product: CAWSRFDSFNQPQHF. The full variable domain, in which reference TRBV30 and TRBJ1-5 provide the parts outside the CDR3, is SQTIHQWPATLVQPVGSPLSLECTVEGTSNPNLYWYRQAAGRGLQLLFYSVGIGQISSEVPQNLSASRPQDRQFILSSKKLLLSDSGFYLCAWSRFDSFNQPQHFGDGTRLSIL.